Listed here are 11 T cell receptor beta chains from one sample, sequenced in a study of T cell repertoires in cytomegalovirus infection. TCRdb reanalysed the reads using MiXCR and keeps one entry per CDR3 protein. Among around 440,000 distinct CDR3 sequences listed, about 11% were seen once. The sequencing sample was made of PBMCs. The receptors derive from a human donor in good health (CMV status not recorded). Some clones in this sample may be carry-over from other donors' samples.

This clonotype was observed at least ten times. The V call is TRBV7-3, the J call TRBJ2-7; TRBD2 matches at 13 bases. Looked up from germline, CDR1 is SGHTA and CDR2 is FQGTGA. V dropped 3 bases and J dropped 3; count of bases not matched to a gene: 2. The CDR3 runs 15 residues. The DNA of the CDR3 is TGTGCCAGCAGCTTTGGGACTAGCGGGGACTACGAGCAGTACTTC. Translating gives CASSFGTSGDYEQYF.

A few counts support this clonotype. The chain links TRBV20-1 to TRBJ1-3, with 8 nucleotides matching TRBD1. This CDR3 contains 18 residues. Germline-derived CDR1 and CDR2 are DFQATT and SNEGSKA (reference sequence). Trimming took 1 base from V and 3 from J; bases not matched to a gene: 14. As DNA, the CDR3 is TGCAGTGCTAGAGGGTGGGGGACAGGAGGTCTTTTTGGAAACACCATATATTTT. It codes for CSARGWGTGGLFGNTIYF.

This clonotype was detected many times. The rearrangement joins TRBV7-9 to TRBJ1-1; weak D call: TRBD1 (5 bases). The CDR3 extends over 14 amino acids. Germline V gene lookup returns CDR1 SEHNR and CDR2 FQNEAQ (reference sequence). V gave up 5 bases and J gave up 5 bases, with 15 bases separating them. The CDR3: CASSAGDLRTEAFF. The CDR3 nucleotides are TGTGCCAGCAGCGCCGGGGACCTAAGGACTGAAGCTTTCTTT.

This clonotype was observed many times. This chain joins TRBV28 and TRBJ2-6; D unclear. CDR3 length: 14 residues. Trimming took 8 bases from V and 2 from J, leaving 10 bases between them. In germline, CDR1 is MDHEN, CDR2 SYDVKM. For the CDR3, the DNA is TGTGCCAGCGGTCGGCCTGCTGGGGCCAACGTCCTGACTTTC. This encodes CASGRPAGANVLTF.

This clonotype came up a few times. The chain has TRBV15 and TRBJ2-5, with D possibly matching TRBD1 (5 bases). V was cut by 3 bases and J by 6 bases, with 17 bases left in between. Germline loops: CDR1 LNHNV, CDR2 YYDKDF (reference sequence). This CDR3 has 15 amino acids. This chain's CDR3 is CATSSTRAQEKTQYF. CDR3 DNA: TGTGCCACCAGCAGTACCAGGGCCCAAGAGAAGACCCAGTACTTC. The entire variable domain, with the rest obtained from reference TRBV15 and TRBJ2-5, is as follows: DAMVIQNPRYQVTQFGKPVTLSCSQTLNHNVMYWYQQKSSQAPKLLFHYYDKDFNNEADTPDNFQSRRPNTSFCFLDIRSPGLGDTAMYLCATSSTRAQEKTQYFGPGTRLLVL.

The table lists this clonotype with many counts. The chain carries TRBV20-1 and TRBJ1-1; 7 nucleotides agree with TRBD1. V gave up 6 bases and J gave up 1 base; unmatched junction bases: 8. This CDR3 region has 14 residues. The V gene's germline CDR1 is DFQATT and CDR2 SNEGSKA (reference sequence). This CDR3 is CSAPRDSGNTEAFF. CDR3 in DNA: TGCAGTGCCCCCCGGGACAGTGGGAACACTGAAGCTTTCTTT.

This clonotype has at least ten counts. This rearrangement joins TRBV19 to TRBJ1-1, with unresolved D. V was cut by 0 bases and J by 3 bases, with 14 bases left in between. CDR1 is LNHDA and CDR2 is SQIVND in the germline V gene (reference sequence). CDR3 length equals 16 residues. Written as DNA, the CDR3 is TGTGCCAGTAGTATAGATGGTACCGGGTTGGACACTGAAGCTTTCTTT. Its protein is CASSIDGTGLDTEAFF.

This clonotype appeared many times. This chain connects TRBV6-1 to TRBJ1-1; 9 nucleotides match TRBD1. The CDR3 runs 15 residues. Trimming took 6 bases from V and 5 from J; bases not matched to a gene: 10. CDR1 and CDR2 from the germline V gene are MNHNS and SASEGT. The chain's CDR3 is CASRPMGQGRTEAFF. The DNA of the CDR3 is TGTGCCAGCAGACCCATGGGACAGGGTCGAACTGAAGCTTTCTTT.

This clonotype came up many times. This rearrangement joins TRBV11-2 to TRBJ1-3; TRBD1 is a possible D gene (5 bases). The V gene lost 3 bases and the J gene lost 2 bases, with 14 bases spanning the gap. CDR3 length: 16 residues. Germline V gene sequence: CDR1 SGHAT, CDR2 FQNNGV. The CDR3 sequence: CASSFEIRGAGNTIYF. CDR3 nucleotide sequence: TGTGCCAGCAGCTTCGAGATACGGGGGGCTGGAAACACCATATATTTT.

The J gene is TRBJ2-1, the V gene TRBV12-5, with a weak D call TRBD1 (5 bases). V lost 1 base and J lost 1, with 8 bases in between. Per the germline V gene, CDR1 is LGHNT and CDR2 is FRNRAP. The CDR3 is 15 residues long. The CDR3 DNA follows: TGTGCTAGTGGTTTGGACCCAGGGTCCTACAATGAGCAGTTCTTC. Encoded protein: CASGLDPGSYNEQFF.

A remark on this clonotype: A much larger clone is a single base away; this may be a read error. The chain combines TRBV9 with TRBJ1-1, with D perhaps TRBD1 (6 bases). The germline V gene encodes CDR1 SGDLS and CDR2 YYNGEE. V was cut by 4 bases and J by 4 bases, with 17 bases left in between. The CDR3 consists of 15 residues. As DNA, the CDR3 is TGTGCCAGCAGCCCTCTTACAGGGAATGGCACTGAAGCTTTCTTT. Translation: CASSPLTGNGTEAFF. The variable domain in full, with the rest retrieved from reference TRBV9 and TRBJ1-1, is DSGVTQTPKHLITATGQRVTLRCSPRSGDLSVYWYQQSLDQGLQFLIQYYNGEERAKGNILERFSAQQFPDLHSELNLSSLELGDSALYFCASSPLTGNGTEAFFGQGTRLTVV.